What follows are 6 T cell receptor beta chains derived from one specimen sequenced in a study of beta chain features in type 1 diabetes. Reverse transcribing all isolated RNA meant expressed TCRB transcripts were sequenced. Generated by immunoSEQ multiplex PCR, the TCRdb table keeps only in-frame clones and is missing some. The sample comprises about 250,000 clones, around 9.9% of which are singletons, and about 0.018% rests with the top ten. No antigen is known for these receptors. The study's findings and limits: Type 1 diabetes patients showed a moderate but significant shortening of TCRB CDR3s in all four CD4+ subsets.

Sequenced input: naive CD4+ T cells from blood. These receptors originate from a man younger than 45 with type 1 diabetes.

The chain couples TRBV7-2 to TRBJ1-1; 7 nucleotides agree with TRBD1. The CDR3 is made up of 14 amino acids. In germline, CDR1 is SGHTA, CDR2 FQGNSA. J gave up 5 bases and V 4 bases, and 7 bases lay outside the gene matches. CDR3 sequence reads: CASSYRQGGTEAFF. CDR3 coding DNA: TGTGCCAGCAGCTACAGACAGGGAGGAACTGAAGCTTTCTTT. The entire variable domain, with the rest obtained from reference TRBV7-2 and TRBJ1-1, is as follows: GAGVSQSPSNKVTEKGKDVELRCDPISGHTALYWYRQSLGQGLEFLIYFQGNSAPDKSGLPSDRFSAERTGGSVSTLTIQRTQQEDSAVYLCASSYRQGGTEAFFGQGTRLTVV.

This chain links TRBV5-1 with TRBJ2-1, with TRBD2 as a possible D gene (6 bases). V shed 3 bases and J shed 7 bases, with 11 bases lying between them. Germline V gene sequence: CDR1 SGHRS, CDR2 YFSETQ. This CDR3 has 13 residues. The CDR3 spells CASSSPSANEQFF. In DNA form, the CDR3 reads TGCGCCAGCAGCTCTCCTAGCGCAAATGAGCAGTTCTTC.

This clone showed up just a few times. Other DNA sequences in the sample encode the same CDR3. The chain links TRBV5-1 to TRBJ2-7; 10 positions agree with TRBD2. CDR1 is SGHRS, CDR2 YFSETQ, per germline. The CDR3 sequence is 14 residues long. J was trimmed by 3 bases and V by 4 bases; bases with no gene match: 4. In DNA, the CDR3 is TGCGCCAGCAGCCCGGGACTAGCGAGCTACGAGCAGTACTTC. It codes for CASSPGLASYEQYF.

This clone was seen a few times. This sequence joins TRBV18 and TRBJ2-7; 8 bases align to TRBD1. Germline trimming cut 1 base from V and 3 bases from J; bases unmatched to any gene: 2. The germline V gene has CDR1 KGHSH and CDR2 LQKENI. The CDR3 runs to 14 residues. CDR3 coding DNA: TGTGCCAGCTCACCACGACAGGGGAGCTACGAGCAGTACTTC. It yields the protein CASSPRQGSYEQYF.

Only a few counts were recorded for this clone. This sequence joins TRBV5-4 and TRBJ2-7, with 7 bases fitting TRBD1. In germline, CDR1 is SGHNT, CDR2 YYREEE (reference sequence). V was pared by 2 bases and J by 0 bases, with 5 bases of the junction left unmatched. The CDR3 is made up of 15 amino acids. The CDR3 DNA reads TGTGCCAGCAGCTTCAAGGGACAGAACTCCTACGAGCAGTACTTC. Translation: CASSFKGQNSYEQYF.

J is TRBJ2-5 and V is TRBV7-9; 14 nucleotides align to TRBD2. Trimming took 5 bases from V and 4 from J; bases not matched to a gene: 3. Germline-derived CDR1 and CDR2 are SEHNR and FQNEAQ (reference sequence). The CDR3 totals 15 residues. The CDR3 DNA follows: TGTGCCAGCAGCCCGGGACTAGCGGGGGTAGAGACCCAGTACTTC. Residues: CASSPGLAGVETQYF.